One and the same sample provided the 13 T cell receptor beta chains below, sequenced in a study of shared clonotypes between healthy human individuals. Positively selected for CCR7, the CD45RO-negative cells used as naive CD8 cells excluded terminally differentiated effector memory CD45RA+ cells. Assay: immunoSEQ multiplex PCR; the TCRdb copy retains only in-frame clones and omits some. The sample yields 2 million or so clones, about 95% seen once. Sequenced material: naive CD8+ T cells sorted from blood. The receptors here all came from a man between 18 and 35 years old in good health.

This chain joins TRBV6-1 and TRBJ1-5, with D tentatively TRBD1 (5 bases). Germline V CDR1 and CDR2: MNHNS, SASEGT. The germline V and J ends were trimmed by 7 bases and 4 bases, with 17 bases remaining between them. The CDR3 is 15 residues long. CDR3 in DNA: TGTGCCAGCAACCCCAAGGGCGGGGGGAATCAGCCCCAGCATTTT. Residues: CASNPKGGGNQPQHF.

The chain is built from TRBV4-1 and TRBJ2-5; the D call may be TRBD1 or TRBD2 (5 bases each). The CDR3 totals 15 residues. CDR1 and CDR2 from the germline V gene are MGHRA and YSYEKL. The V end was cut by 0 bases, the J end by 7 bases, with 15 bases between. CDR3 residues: CASSQDPGRAVTQYF. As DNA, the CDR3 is TGCGCCAGCAGCCAAGATCCGGGGCGAGCTGTGACCCAGTACTTC.

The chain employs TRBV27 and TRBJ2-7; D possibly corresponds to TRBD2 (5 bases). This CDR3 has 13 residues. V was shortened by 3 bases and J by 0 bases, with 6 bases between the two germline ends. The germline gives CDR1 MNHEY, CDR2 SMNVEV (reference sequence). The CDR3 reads CASSLEVSYEQYF. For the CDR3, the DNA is TGTGCCAGCAGTTTGGAGGTCTCCTACGAGCAGTACTTC.

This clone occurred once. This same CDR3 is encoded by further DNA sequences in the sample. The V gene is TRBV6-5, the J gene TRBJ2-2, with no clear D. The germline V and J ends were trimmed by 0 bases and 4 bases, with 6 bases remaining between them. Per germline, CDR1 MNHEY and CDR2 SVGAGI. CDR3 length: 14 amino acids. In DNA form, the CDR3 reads TGTGCCAGCAGTTACTCGACTTTCACCGGGGAGCTGTTTTTT. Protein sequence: CASSYSTFTGELFF.

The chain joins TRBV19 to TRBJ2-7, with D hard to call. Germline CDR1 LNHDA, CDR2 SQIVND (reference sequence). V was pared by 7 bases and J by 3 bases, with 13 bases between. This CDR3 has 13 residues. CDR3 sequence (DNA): TGTGCCAGTACCAAGGGATTCGGCTACGAGCAGTACTTC. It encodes CASTKGFGYEQYF.

DNA of the CDR3: TGCGCCAGCAGGCCTCAAAACGCCGGGACAGGGAACACTGAAGCTTTCTTT. Translated: CASRPQNAGTGNTEAFF. This chain uses TRBV5-1 with TRBJ1-1, with 8 bases fitting TRBD1. With 5 bases clipped from V and 1 base from J, the junction kept 13 bases outside the gene matches. There are 17 residues in the CDR3. CDR1 and CDR2 from the germline V gene are SGHRS and YFSETQ.

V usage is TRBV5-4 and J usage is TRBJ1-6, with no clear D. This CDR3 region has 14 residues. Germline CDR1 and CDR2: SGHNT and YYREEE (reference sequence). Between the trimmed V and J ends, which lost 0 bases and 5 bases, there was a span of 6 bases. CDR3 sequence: CASSLDSDNSPLHF. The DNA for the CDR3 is TGTGCCAGCAGCTTGGATTCGGATAATTCACCCCTCCACTTT.

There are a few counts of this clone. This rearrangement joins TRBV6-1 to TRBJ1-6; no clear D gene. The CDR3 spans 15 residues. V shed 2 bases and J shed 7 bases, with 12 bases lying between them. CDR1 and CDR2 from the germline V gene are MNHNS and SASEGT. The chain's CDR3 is CASSERQEGNSPLHF. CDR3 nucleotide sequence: TGTGCCAGCAGTGAACGCCAGGAAGGGAATTCACCCCTCCACTTT.

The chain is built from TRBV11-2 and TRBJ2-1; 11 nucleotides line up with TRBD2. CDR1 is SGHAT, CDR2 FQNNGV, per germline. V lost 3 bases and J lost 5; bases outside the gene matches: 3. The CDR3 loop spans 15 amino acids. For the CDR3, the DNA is TGTGCCAGCAGCTTGCCGGGACTAGCGGACAATGAGCAGTTCTTC. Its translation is CASSLPGLADNEQFF.

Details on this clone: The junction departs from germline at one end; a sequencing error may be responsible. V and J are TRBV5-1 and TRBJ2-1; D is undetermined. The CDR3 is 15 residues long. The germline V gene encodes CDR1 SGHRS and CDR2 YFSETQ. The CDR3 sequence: CASRFEKDPYNEQFF. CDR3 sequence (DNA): TGCGCCAGCCGCTTTGAGAAGGATCCCTACAATGAGCAGTTCTTC.

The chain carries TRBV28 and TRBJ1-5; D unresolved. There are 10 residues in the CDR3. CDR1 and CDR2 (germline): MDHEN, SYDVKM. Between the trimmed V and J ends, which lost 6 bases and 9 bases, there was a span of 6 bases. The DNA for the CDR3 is TGTGCCAGCAGCACTGGGCCCCAGCATTTT. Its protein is CASSTGPQHF.

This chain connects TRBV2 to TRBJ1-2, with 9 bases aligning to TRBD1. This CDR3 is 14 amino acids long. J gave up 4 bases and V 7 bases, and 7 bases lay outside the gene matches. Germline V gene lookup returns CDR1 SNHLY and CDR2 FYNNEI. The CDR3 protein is CASNPGQGFYGYTF. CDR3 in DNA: TGTGCCAGCAATCCGGGACAGGGTTTCTATGGCTACACCTTC.

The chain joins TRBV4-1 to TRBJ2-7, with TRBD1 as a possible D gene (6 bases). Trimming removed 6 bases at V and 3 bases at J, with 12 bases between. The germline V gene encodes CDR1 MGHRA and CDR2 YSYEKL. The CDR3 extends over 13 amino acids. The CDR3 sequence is CASSFNRDYEQYF. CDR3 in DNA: TGCGCCAGCAGTTTCAACAGGGACTACGAGCAGTACTTC.